These 17 T cell receptor beta chains were all obtained from the same sample, sequenced in a study of OX40 agonist ivuxolimab in advanced cancers. Here immunoSEQ multiplex PCR was the method, and the copy in TCRdb shows in-frame clones only, minus some. The data show 80,000 or so clones, around 87% seen once. The material was CD4+ or CD8+ T cells sorted from blood, obtained in a trial of the OX40 agonist ivuxolimab. These receptors all come from an adult with an advanced solid tumor such as melanoma, head and neck, liver or kidney cancer.

CDR3 sequence: CTGERGYTF. CDR3 sequence (DNA): TGCACCGGGGAGCGGGGCTACACCTTC. V is TRBV29-1 and J is TRBJ1-2; no reliable D call. The CDR3 is 9 residues long. Germline lookup yields CDR1 SQVTM and CDR2 ANQGSEA.

J is TRBJ2-1 and V is TRBV14; no reliable D call. The CDR3 consists of 13 residues. Germline V gene lookup returns CDR1 SGHDN and CDR2 FVKESK. V lost 4 bases and J 6 bases, leaving 10 bases between the germline ends. CDR3 region: CASSPINSNEQFF. In DNA form, the CDR3 reads TGTGCCAGCAGCCCAATCAATAGCAATGAGCAGTTCTTC.

This clone has a single count. This sequence joins TRBV10-3 and TRBJ2-2, with a weak D call TRBD2 (6 bases). CDR1 and CDR2 from the germline V gene are ENHRY and SYGVKD. The CDR3 sequence is 13 residues long. V gave up 7 bases and J gave up 7 bases, with 13 bases separating them. The chain's CDR3 is CAITPGSHGELFF. The CDR3 DNA is TGTGCCATCACCCCCGGGAGTCACGGGGAGCTGTTTTTT.

This chain's CDR3 is CASSLGTGLDYGYTF. The CDR3 coding sequence is TGCGCCAGCAGCTTGGGGACAGGGTTGGACTATGGCTACACCTTC. The chain combines TRBV5-1 with TRBJ1-2; 8 bases map to TRBD1. Germline-derived CDR1 and CDR2 are SGHRS and YFSETQ. Trimming removed 0 bases from V and 3 bases from J; junction bases left unmatched: 4. The CDR3 has 15 amino acids.

This clone has a single count. The chain recombines TRBV11-3 with TRBJ2-1, with 7 nucleotides matching TRBD2. The germline CDR1 and CDR2 sequences are SGHNT and YENEEA. The length of the CDR3 is 15 residues. V shed 1 base, J shed 10 bases, and the junction held 10 bases outside the gene matches. The CDR3 sequence is CASSLAGGTGGEQFF. Written as DNA, the CDR3 is TGTGCCAGCAGCTTAGCGGGAGGCACGGGCGGGGAGCAGTTCTTC.

The V and J genes are TRBV2 and TRBJ2-5; the match to TRBD2 covers 14 bases. The germline V gene has CDR1 SNHLY and CDR2 FYNNEI. Germline trimming cut 3 bases from V and 4 bases from J; bases unmatched to any gene: 4. This CDR3 region has 16 residues. The CDR3 reads CASSDGTSGSGETQYF. The DNA for the CDR3 is TGTGCCAGCAGTGACGGGACTAGCGGGAGTGGAGAGACCCAGTACTTC.

The chain links TRBV5-4 to TRBJ1-1; D not resolved. Germline-derived CDR1 and CDR2 are SGHNT and YYREEE (reference sequence). The CDR3 spans 13 residues. V was clipped by 0 bases and J by 3 bases, with 6 bases between them. The CDR3 here is CASSLGLDTEAFF. The CDR3 DNA reads TGTGCCAGCAGCTTGGGTTTGGACACTGAAGCTTTCTTT.

The rearrangement uses TRBV10-2 and TRBJ2-7; TRBD1 matches 9 bases. The CDR3 has 15 amino acids. Trimming took 4 bases from V and 0 from J; bases not matched to a gene: 4. Germline CDR1 and CDR2: WSHSY and SAAADI. The CDR3 bases are TGCGCCAGCAGTGGGGGACAGGGTCTCTCCTACGAGCAGTACTTC. Its protein product is CASSGGQGLSYEQYF.

V usage is TRBV6-5 and J usage is TRBJ1-5, with no clear D. The germline V gene has CDR1 MNHEY and CDR2 SVGAGI. V shed 5 bases and J shed 0 bases, with 2 bases lying between them. This CDR3 contains 12 residues. As DNA, the CDR3 is TGTGCCAGCAGTACTAGCAATCAGCCCCAGCATTTT. Residues: CASSTSNQPQHF.

This sequence joins TRBV7-3 and TRBJ2-7; 7 bases match TRBD1. Germline loops: CDR1 SGHTA, CDR2 FQGTGA. V gave up 10 bases and J gave up 0 bases; unmatched junction bases: 6. The CDR3 covers 13 residues. This chain's CDR3 is CATLTGNSYEQYF. The CDR3 DNA reads TGTGCCACCTTGACAGGGAACTCCTACGAGCAGTACTTC.

The chain is built from TRBV2 and TRBJ2-7; unclear D gene. Germline CDR1 and CDR2: SNHLY and FYNNEI. The CDR3 has 11 residues. The V end lost 6 bases, the J end lost 7 bases, and 10 bases lay between the germline ends. Here the CDR3 reads CASRSIGEQYF. CDR3 nucleotides: TGTGCCAGCAGGTCCATAGGGGAGCAGTACTTC.

In its sample, this clone was seen a few times. This chain uses TRBV2 with TRBJ2-5, with a tentative D call TRBD2 (5 bases). The CDR3 loop spans 15 amino acids. Looked up from germline, CDR1 is SNHLY and CDR2 is FYNNEI. V was shortened by 2 bases and J by 4 bases, with 14 bases between the two germline ends. This CDR3 is CASSEMRASRETQYF. CDR3 nucleotide sequence: TGTGCCAGCAGTGAAATGAGGGCTAGCAGAGAGACCCAGTACTTC. The full variable domain, with the rest looked up from reference TRBV2 and TRBJ2-5, is EPEVTQTPSHQVTQMGQEVILRCVPISNHLYFYWYRQILGQKVEFLVSFYNNEISEKSEIFDDQFSVERPDGSNFTLKIRSTKLEDSAMYFCASSEMRASRETQYFGPGTRLLVL.

The V gene is TRBV11-2, the J gene TRBJ1-1; 9 bases are shared with TRBD1. V trimming: 1 base; J trimming: 0 bases; junction bases outside the gene matches: 3. Germline values: CDR1 SGHAT, CDR2 FQNNGV. The CDR3 sequence is 16 residues long. The CDR3 loop is CASSLGDRGMNTEAFF. The CDR3, as DNA: TGTGCCAGCAGCTTAGGTGACAGGGGGATGAACACTGAAGCTTTCTTT.

This rearrangement joins TRBV7-2 to TRBJ2-7, with TRBD1 identical over 7 bases. The junction had 5 bases not matched to a gene; V was cut back by 3 bases and J by 3 bases. Germline CDR1 reads SGHTA; CDR2 reads FQGNSA. The length of the CDR3 is 14 residues. This CDR3 reads CASSLGQPYYEQYF. The CDR3 nucleotides are TGTGCCAGCAGCTTGGGACAGCCTTACTACGAGCAGTACTTC.

The rearrangement joins TRBV7-8 to TRBJ1-5; 8 bases match TRBD1. The ends lost 5 bases at V and 1 base at J; junction bases unmatched: 4. This CDR3 spans 15 amino acids. Looked up from germline, CDR1 is SGHVS and CDR2 is FQNEAQ. CDR3 DNA sequence: TGTGCCAGCAGCACACAGGGGGTGAGCAATCAGCCCCAGCATTTT. This sequence encodes CASSTQGVSNQPQHF.

V and J are TRBV27 and TRBJ2-1, with TRBD2 matching 7 bases. J was trimmed by 6 bases and V by 3 bases; bases with no gene match: 8. The V gene's germline CDR1 is MNHEY and CDR2 SMNVEV (reference sequence). The CDR3 covers 15 residues. The CDR3 DNA sequence: TGTGCCAGCAGTTTTGTGGGAGCGGGGAGCAATGAGCAGTTCTTC. Translated, it gives CASSFVGAGSNEQFF.

The chain uses TRBV7-2 and TRBJ2-5, with 10 positions matching TRBD1. CDR3 length equals 15 residues. The germline gives CDR1 SGHTA, CDR2 FQGNSA. With 1 base clipped from V and 3 bases from J, the junction kept 2 bases outside the gene matches. CDR3 in amino acids: CASSLGGQGKETQYF. The CDR3 region has the DNA TGTGCCAGCAGCTTAGGGGGACAGGGGAAAGAGACCCAGTACTTC.